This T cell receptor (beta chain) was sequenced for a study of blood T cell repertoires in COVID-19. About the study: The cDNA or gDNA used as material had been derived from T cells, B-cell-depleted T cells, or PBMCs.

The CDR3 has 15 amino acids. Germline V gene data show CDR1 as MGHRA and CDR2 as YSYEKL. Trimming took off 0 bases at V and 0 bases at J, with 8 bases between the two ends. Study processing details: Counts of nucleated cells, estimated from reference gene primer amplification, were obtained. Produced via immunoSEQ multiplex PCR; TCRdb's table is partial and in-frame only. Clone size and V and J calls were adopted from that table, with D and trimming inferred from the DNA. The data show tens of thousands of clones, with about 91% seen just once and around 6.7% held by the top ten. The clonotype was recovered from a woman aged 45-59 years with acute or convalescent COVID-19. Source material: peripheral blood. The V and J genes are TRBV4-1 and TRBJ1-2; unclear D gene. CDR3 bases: TGCGCCAGCAGCCAAGACCCGCAGACTAACTATGGCTACACCTTC. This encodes CASSQDPQTNYGYTF.